A selection of T cell receptor beta chains follows, all from one sample in a study of CD4 T cells in relation to SARS-CoV-2 and coronaviruses. Produced via immunoSEQ multiplex PCR; TCRdb's table is partial and in-frame only. This sample yields 20,000 to 30,000 clones, of which approximately 73% are seen a single time; 20% to 25% belongs to the top ten. The antigens of these receptors remain unknown. What was sequenced was CD4+ T cells from PBMCs, cultured in vitro. Receptors were obtained from a human donor in good health. The CDR3 runs from the conserved cysteine through the conserved F or W. D genes are given only for firm matches. The size of a clone is reported for some rows only, either as once, few or many, or as a class for expanded clones.

NA	TRBJ1-5	NA	TRBV6-5	TGTGCCAGCAGAGCGGACAGACATCAGCCCCAGCATTTT	CASRADRHQPQHF
NA	TRBJ1-3	NA	TRBV6-5	TGTGCCAGCAGTACGGACAGAAGCTCTGGAAACACCATATATTTT	CASSTDRSSGNTIYF
NA	TRBJ1-5	NA	TRBV27	TGTGCCAGCAGTACACAGGGCCGGCAGCCCCAGCATTTT	CASSTQGRQPQHF
NA	TRBJ2-7	TRBD1	TRBV5-1	TGCGCCAGCAGCTCACAGACCCTTAACCCAGGGGGAAGACCCTACGAGCAGTACTTC	CASSSQTLNPGGRPYEQYF
NA	TRBJ2-1	TRBD2	TRBV30	TGTGCCTGGATGTCTAGCGGGAGGGCCAGTGAGCAGTTCTTC	CAWMSSGRASEQFF
few	TRBJ2-1	NA	TRBV5-1	TGCGCCAGCAGCTTGGCAAGGACAACGTACAATGAGCAGTTCTTC	CASSLARTTYNEQFF
NA	TRBJ2-7	NA	TRBV6-5	TGTGCCAGCAGTTACCAGGCAGGACCCTCCTACGAGCAGTACTTC	CASSYQAGPSYEQYF
NA	TRBJ2-5	NA	TRBV5-6	TGTGCCAGCAGCTTGGTTGGGCAAGAGACCCAGTACTTC	CASSLVGQETQYF
few	TRBJ1-4	NA	TRBV6-6	TGTGCCAGCAGTTACTCCAGGGAAAAACTGTTTTTT	CASSYSREKLFF
NA	TRBJ2-3	NA	TRBV7-9	TGTGCCAGCAGCTTAGGACAGGTGGGCACAGATACGCAGTATTTT	CASSLGQVGTDTQYF
NA	TRBJ1-6	NA	TRBV2	TGTGCCAGCGGAAGTGGGGGGTGGCAGGGTCCACCCCTCCACTTT	CASGSGGWQGPPLHF
NA	TRBJ2-5	NA	TRBV25-1	TGTGCCAGCAGTGAATTTGGGGGGGCGGCTGAGACCCAGTACTTC	CASSEFGGAAETQYF
NA	TRBJ2-7	TRBD1	TRBV6-5	TGTGCCAGCAGTTTTCCGGGACAGGGGTCCTACGAGCAGTACTTC	CASSFPGQGSYEQYF
once	TRBJ2-6	TRBD1	TRBV4-2	TGTGCCAGCAGCCGGAACAGGGGGTCTGGGGCCAACGTCCTGACTTTC	CASSRNRGSGANVLTF
NA	TRBJ2-5	NA	TRBV9	TGTGCCAGCAGCGTACATGGGTACCAAGAGACCCAGTACTTC	CASSVHGYQETQYF
NA	TRBJ2-2	TRBD2	TRBV5-1	TGCGCCAGCAGCATAGTCACTAGCGGGGGGAACACCGGGGAGCTGTTTTTT	CASSIVTSGGNTGELFF
NA	TRBJ2-2	NA	TRBV11-2	TGTGCCAGCAGCCCACTTTTTGATCAGCCCAACACCGGGGAGCTGTTTTTT	CASSPLFDQPNTGELFF
NA	TRBJ1-1	NA	TRBV5-1	TGCGCCAGCAGCTTAATACTGAACACTGAAGCTTTCTTT	CASSLILNTEAFF
NA	TRBJ2-5	NA	TRBV5-4	TGTGCCAGCAGCTTCCGCGGGGTGCGGGAGACCCAGTACTTC	CASSFRGVRETQYF
NA	TRBJ2-5	NA	TRBV9	TGTGCCAGCAGCCCCTCCGGGGTTTCAGAGACCCAGTACTTC	CASSPSGVSETQYF
few	TRBJ1-5	NA	TRBV19	TGTGCCAGTAGTATTACCCGGTATAGCAATCAGCCCCAGCATTTT	CASSITRYSNQPQHF
few	TRBJ2-7	TRBD2	TRBV27	TGTGCCAGCAGTTTTTACGGGGGACTAGCGGGGGAGCAGTACTTC	CASSFYGGLAGEQYF
NA	TRBJ2-1	NA	TRBV4-3	TGCGCCAGCAGCCAAGTGGTGGGGGCGACCTACAATGAGCAGTTCTTC	CASSQVVGATYNEQFF
once	TRBJ2-7	TRBD1	TRBV5-1	TGCGCCAGCGCCCTACAGGGGAGCTCCTACGAGCAGTACTTC	CASALQGSSYEQYF
NA	TRBJ2-1	NA	TRBV11-3	TGTGCCAGCAGCTTAAGGGACTTACCCTACAATGAGCAGTTCTTC	CASSLRDLPYNEQFF
NA	TRBJ1-2	TRBD1	TRBV7-8	TGTGCCAGCAGCTCGCCCGCGGGGACAGTCAACTATGGCTACACCTTC	CASSSPAGTVNYGYTF
NA	TRBJ1-4	NA	TRBV19	TGTGCCAGTAGTATGGCCGACATCGATGAAAAACTGTTTTTT	CASSMADIDEKLFF
NA	TRBJ2-2	NA	TRBV2	TGTGCCAGCAGTAATGACAGGCTCGGGGAGCTGTTTTTT	CASSNDRLGELFF
NA	TRBJ2-1	NA	TRBV19	TGTGCCAGTAGTTTGGCCCTAGGCGCCTACAATGAGCAGTTCTTC	CASSLALGAYNEQFF
NA	TRBJ2-1	NA	TRBV2	TGTGCCAGCAGATCCGGGGACAACTACAATGAGCAGTTCTTC	CASRSGDNYNEQFF